The next 14 T cell receptor beta chains were all read from a single sample in a study of chronic HIV infection and antiretroviral therapy. TCRdb recomputed calls from the 5' RACE reads with MiXCR, one row per CDR3 protein. The sample lists about 38,000 distinct CDR3 sequences, approximately 7.4% occurring once. The sample comprised peripheral blood. These receptors were obtained from an adult who had HIV and had not received antiretroviral therapy, or was an uninfected healthy control (not recorded which).

A few counts support this clonotype. The chain links TRBV28 to TRBJ2-7, with 7 bases fitting TRBD1. Losses at the gene ends were 10 bases for V and 2 bases for J; bases not matched to a gene: 5. This CDR3 comprises 12 residues. Germline V lookup: CDR1 MDHEN, CDR2 SYDVKM. DNA of the CDR3: TGTGCCACCCGGGACAGACCCTACGAGCAGTACTTC. Translating gives CATRDRPYEQYF.

Only a few counts were recorded for this clonotype. V gene TRBV28 combines with J gene TRBJ2-5, with D maybe TRBD2 (6 bases). The CDR3 sequence is 17 residues long. Per germline, CDR1 MDHEN and CDR2 SYDVKM. Trimming took 5 bases from V and 2 from J, leaving 21 bases between them. The CDR3 bases are TGTGCCAGCAGTCTTAATCCTTTCGGGAGTAGGCAAGAGACCCAGTACTTC. It yields the protein CASSLNPFGSRQETQYF.

This clonotype was counted between two and nine times. The gene calls are TRBV7-8 and TRBJ2-7; 8 bases align to TRBD1. Germline CDR1 SGHVS, CDR2 FQNEAQ. The CDR3 sequence is 14 residues long. V trimming: 5 bases; J trimming: 5 bases; junction bases outside the gene matches: 8. This CDR3 is CASSIDRTGHEQYF. CDR3 DNA sequence: TGTGCCAGCAGCATCGACCGGACAGGGCACGAGCAGTACTTC.

This clonotype appeared many times. The rearrangement links TRBV7-9 to TRBJ1-4; the match to TRBD1 covers 8 bases. This CDR3 has 14 amino acids. Germline CDR1 SEHNR, CDR2 FQNEAQ (reference sequence). With V trimmed by 4 bases and J by 4 bases, 2 bases remained unmatched. The chain's CDR3 is CASSSGQVNEKLFF. As DNA, the CDR3 is TGTGCCAGCAGCTCGGGACAGGTTAATGAAAAACTGTTTTTT.

This clonotype was found many times. The V call is TRBV28, the J call TRBJ1-1, with D uncertain. V lost 7 bases, J lost 0 bases, and 9 bases lay in between. The germline gives CDR1 MDHEN, CDR2 SYDVKM. The CDR3 has 13 amino acids. The CDR3 spells CASMPWMNTEAFF. CDR3 nucleotide sequence: TGTGCCAGCATGCCCTGGATGAACACTGAAGCTTTCTTT.

This clonotype was found many times. The genes are TRBV29-1 and TRBJ1-1; D is unclear. The CDR3 totals 12 residues. V lost 4 bases to trimming and J lost 0 bases, with 6 bases between them. Per the germline V gene, CDR1 is SQVTM and CDR2 is ANQGSEA. The CDR3 DNA sequence: TGCAGCGTTGTGAAGATGAACACTGAAGCTTTCTTT. Translation: CSVVKMNTEAFF.

This clonotype was seen ten or more times. The rearrangement joins TRBV2 to TRBJ2-7; D could derive from TRBD1 or TRBD2 (7 bases each). CDR1 SNHLY and CDR2 FYNNEI come from the germline V gene. V was trimmed by 2 bases and J by 9 bases, leaving 11 bases between them. The CDR3 runs 12 residues. The CDR3 loop is CASSETGEGQYF. The DNA of the CDR3 is TGTGCCAGCAGTGAAACAGGGGAGGGGCAGTACTTC.

Many counts were recorded for this clonotype. The rearrangement uses TRBV10-2 and TRBJ2-7, with 10 bases lining up with TRBD2. The CDR3 loop spans 15 amino acids. Per germline, CDR1 WSHSY and CDR2 SAAADI. With V trimmed by 7 bases and J by 3 bases, 9 bases remained unmatched. This CDR3 reads CASNEPGLADYEQYF. In DNA, the CDR3 is TGCGCCAGCAATGAACCCGGACTAGCGGACTACGAGCAGTACTTC.

This clonotype has a handful of counts. V and J are TRBV11-2 and TRBJ1-1, with unresolved D. Germline V gene sequence: CDR1 SGHAT, CDR2 FQNNGV. This CDR3 has 13 residues. The V gene lost 0 bases and the J gene lost 2 bases, with 4 bases spanning the gap. CDR3 loop: CASSLEPNTEAFF. The DNA of the CDR3 is TGTGCCAGCAGCTTAGAGCCTAACACTGAAGCTTTCTTT.

The gene calls are TRBV20-1 and TRBJ1-6, with D possibly TRBD1 on 6 matching bases. This CDR3 contains 14 residues. V was shortened by 1 base and J by 8 bases, with 12 bases between the two germline ends. Germline V gene lookup returns CDR1 DFQATT and CDR2 SNEGSKA (reference sequence). The DNA of the CDR3 is TGCAGTGCTAGAGGGGGGCAGGGGTATTCACCCCTCCACTTT. It translates to CSARGGQGYSPLHF.

This clonotype has only a few counts. The V gene is TRBV6-2 or TRBV6-3, the J gene TRBJ1-1, with no clear D. This CDR3 has 12 residues. Trimming stripped 4 bases from V and 7 bases from J, with 10 bases between. Germline V gene lookup returns CDR1 MNHEY and CDR2 SVGEGT. Here the CDR3 reads CASSSPGNEAFF. CDR3 bases: TGTGCCAGCAGTTCCCCGGGCAATGAAGCTTTCTTT.

The chain combines TRBV20-1 with TRBJ1-6; D is possibly TRBD1 (5 bases). CDR1 DFQATT and CDR2 SNEGSKA come from the germline V gene (reference sequence). CDR3 length equals 16 residues. Deletions cut 2 bases from V and 6 bases from J, with 17 bases between. The DNA of the CDR3 is TGCAGTGCTAGACCCCTCTCGGGGGATAGTAATTCACCCCTCCACTTT. Amino acid sequence: CSARPLSGDSNSPLHF.

This clonotype was recorded at least ten times. The rearrangement joins TRBV28 to TRBJ2-3; 7 positions match TRBD2. Germline V gives CDR1 MDHEN, CDR2 SYDVKM. This CDR3 spans 21 amino acids. Germline trimming cut 6 bases from V and 0 bases from J; bases unmatched to any gene: 24. Here the CDR3 DNA reads TGTGCCAGCAGCGGAAGCCAGGGACTAAGTGCGATGGGCGGAAGCACAGATACGCAGTATTTT. This gives the protein CASSGSQGLSAMGGSTDTQYF. Combining the CDR3 with reference TRBV28 and TRBJ2-3 gives the whole variable domain DVKVTQSSRYLVKRTGEKVFLECVQDMDHENMFWYRQDPGLGLRLIYFSYDVKMKEKGDIPEGYSVSREKKERFSLILESASTNQTSMYLCASSGSQGLSAMGGSTDTQYFGPGTRLTVL.

In its sample, this clonotype was seen a few times. This chain links TRBV6-6 with TRBJ2-4; D uncertain. The V and J ends lost 5 bases and 2 bases respectively, with 10 bases between them. CDR1 is MNHNY, CDR2 SVGAGI, per germline (reference sequence). This CDR3 has 14 amino acids. The CDR3 here is CASSIEVSKNIQYF. CDR3 DNA sequence: TGTGCCAGCAGTATAGAAGTATCCAAAAACATTCAGTACTTC.